A selection of T cell receptor beta chains follows, all from one sample in a study of blood T cells in healthy people across ages. TCRdb processed the 5' RACE reads anew with MiXCR; each CDR3 protein has one entry. The sample gives 700,000 or so distinct CDR3 sequences, roughly 41% of which show up once; around 30% is in the top ten. Input material: blood. These receptors originate from a man of 80 years or more in good health. Both conserved end residues are part of each CDR3. The D gene is left open where the match is weak. The size of a clone is reported for some rows only, either as once, few or many, or as a class for expanded clones.

len | j_gene | v_gene | abundance | d_gene | CDR3aa | CDR3nt
13 | TRBJ2-5 | TRBV28 | NA | NA | CASRTDPQETQYF | TGTGCCAGCAGGACCGACCCCCAAGAGACCCAGTACTTC
16 | TRBJ2-5 | TRBV4-2 | NA | TRBD2 | CASSPKGHLAEETQYF | TGTGCCAGCAGCCCCAAAGGGCACCTAGCGGAAGAGACCCAGTACTTC
15 | TRBJ2-5 | TRBV28 | NA | TRBD1 | CASSSHSDRQETQYF | TGTGCCAGCAGTTCTCACTCGGACAGGCAAGAGACCCAGTACTTC
15 | TRBJ2-2 | TRBV21-1 | NA | NA | CASSILDGDGGELFF | TGTGCCAGCAGCATTCTGGACGGCGATGGTGGGGAGCTGTTTTTT
15 | TRBJ2-7 | TRBV7-2 | NA | TRBD2 | CASSPSGGSSYEQYF | TGTGCCAGCAGCCCTAGCGGGGGGAGCTCCTACGAGCAGTACTTC
17 | TRBJ2-3 | TRBV7-2 | NA | TRBD2 | CASSLGLAGGPEDTQYF | TGTGCCAGCAGCTTGGGTCTAGCGGGGGGGCCGGAGGATACGCAGTATTTT
14 | TRBJ2-5 | TRBV7-3 | few | TRBD1 | CASSLYGTGETQYF | TGTGCCAGCAGCTTATATGGGACAGGGGAGACCCAGTACTTC
14 | TRBJ2-3 | TRBV5-5 | NA | NA | CASSLDLLTDTQYF | TGTGCCAGCAGCTTGGATTTGCTCACAGATACGCAGTATTTT
15 | TRBJ1-1 | TRBV29-1 | NA | TRBD1 | CGVGALRGIDTEAFF | TGCGGCGTTGGGGCCCTCAGGGGGATTGACACTGAAGCTTTCTTT
15 | TRBJ2-7 | TRBV5-1 | few | NA | CASSQTGVQTYEQYF | TGCGCCAGCAGCCAAACAGGCGTCCAGACCTACGAGCAGTACTTC
17 | TRBJ2-5 | TRBV7-9 | NA | NA | CASSLGAVTPDQETQYF | TGTGCCAGCAGCTTAGGTGCAGTCACCCCCGACCAGGAGACCCAGTACTTC
14 | TRBJ2-3 | TRBV7-2 | once | NA | CASSPRGAWDTQYF | TGTGCCAGCAGCCCCCGAGGGGCATGGGATACGCAGTATTTT
17 | TRBJ2-3 | TRBV5-6 | NA | TRBD2 | CASSRLLAGGPTDTQYF | TGTGCCAGCAGCCGGCTACTAGCGGGAGGGCCCACAGATACGCAGTATTTT
14 | TRBJ1-2 | TRBV7-9 | few | TRBD1 | CASGSQGANYGYTF | TGTGCCAGCGGATCCCAGGGGGCTAACTATGGCTACACCTTC
16 | TRBJ1-6 | TRBV6-6 | NA | NA | CASSPPGGSYNSPLHF | TGTGCCAGCAGTCCTCCCGGGGGCTCCTATAATTCACCCCTCCACTTT
16 | TRBJ2-1 | TRBV7-2 | few | TRBD2 | CASSLYIAGGQNEQFF | TGTGCCAGCAGCTTATATATAGCGGGAGGCCAGAATGAGCAGTTCTTC
17 | TRBJ2-2 | TRBV24-1 | NA | TRBD1 | CATSDYLRQGGTGELFF | TGTGCCACCAGTGACTACCTTCGACAGGGGGGCACCGGGGAGCTGTTTTTT
13 | TRBJ1-4 | TRBV3-1 | NA | TRBD1 | CASSQEDREGLFF | TGTGCCAGCAGCCAAGAGGACAGGGAGGGTCTGTTTTTT
15 | TRBJ2-1 | TRBV12-5 | NA | NA | CASGLFASSYNEQFF | TGTGCTAGTGGTTTGTTCGCGAGCTCCTACAATGAGCAGTTCTTC
12 | TRBJ2-1 | TRBV3-1 | few | NA | CASSHSPNEQFF | TGTGCCAGCAGCCACTCCCCCAATGAGCAGTTCTTC
15 | TRBJ2-1 | TRBV27 | NA | TRBD1 | CASSLRQGSRYPQFF | TGTGCCAGCAGTTTAAGACAGGGCAGTAGGTACCCGCAGTTCTTC
14 | TRBJ1-2 | TRBV7-2 | few | NA | CASSGGLLNYGYTF | TGTGCCAGCAGCGGGGGGCTCCTGAACTATGGCTACACCTTC
13 | TRBJ2-7 | TRBV21-1 | many | NA | CASTTTGFYEQYF | TGTGCCAGCACCACGACAGGGTTCTACGAGCAGTACTTC
16 | TRBJ2-1 | TRBV4-1 | NA | NA | CASSPSGGRIGNEQFF | TGCGCCAGCAGCCCATCTGGGGGGAGAATAGGGAATGAGCAGTTCTTC
13 | TRBJ2-1 | TRBV24-1 | NA | NA | CATSDLLRSEQFF | TGTGCCACCAGTGATTTGCTGCGGTCTGAGCAGTTCTTC